The text below deals with one T cell receptor (beta chain). The antigen is undetermined. Germline V gene data show CDR1 as SGDLS and CDR2 as YYNGEE. The germline V and J ends were trimmed by 3 bases and 1 base, with 12 bases remaining between them. This CDR3 region has 15 residues. The data are from a study of PD-1 blockade in classical Hodgkin lymphoma. Stated time point: newly diagnosed, previously untreated cHL patient sample. Using magnetic negative selection, the CD4+ T cells were separated out of thawed PBMCs. What served as comparison were PBMCs in newly diagnosed, untreated classical Hodgkin lymphoma. Generated by immunoSEQ multiplex PCR, the TCRdb table keeps only in-frame clones and is missing some. The table lists fewer than 35,000 clones, about 87% of them singletons. General study results and limits: Differences between repertoires have undefined causes, possibly disease activity or prior therapy. Newly diagnosed patients had baseline TCR diversity that was reportedly lower than that of healthy donors.

The sample consisted of CD4+ T cells from blood. The receptor's source is a human donor with classical Hodgkin lymphoma. The genes are TRBV9 and TRBJ2-3; D perhaps matches TRBD1 (6 bases). Written as DNA, the CDR3 is TGTGCCAGCAGCGCTAGGGGGTTCCGCACAGATACGCAGTATTTT. Its protein product is CASSARGFRTDTQYF.